Shown below are 8 T cell receptor beta chains from a single sample sequenced in a study of blood T cell repertoires in COVID-19. TCRdb keeps only in-frame clones here, not all; method: immunoSEQ multiplex PCR. Of fewer than 200,000 clones in the sample, roughly 85% were seen once. The sequencing input was peripheral blood. These receptors came from a man aged 55 to 69 with active or convalescent COVID-19.

This chain uses TRBV18 with TRBJ1-2; unclear D gene. The CDR3 is 13 amino acids. Germline CDR1 is KGHSH and CDR2 is LQKENI. V lost 5 bases to trimming and J lost 3 bases, with 10 bases between them. CDR3 DNA sequence: TGTGCCAGCTCAGTTAGGACTGACTATGGCTACACCTTC. Protein product: CASSVRTDYGYTF. Together with reference TRBV18 and TRBJ1-2, the CDR3 gives the full variable domain: NAGVMQNPRHLVRRRGQEARLRCSPMKGHSHVYWYRQLPEEGLKFMVYLQKENIIDESGMPKERFSAEFPKEGPSILRIQQVVRGDSAAYFCASSVRTDYGYTFGSGTRLTVV.

In DNA form, the CDR3 reads TGTGCCAGCAGCTTCTCAGGTCGAGAGACCCAGTACTTC. Translation gives CASSFSGRETQYF. The chain joins TRBV7-3 to TRBJ2-5; D is unclear. The CDR3 extends over 13 amino acids. Germline V gives CDR1 SGHTA, CDR2 FQGTGA. Trimming stripped 3 bases from V and 4 bases from J, with 9 bases between.

V gene TRBV5-4 combines with J gene TRBJ2-7; 12 bases match TRBD1. Germline CDR1 SGHNT, CDR2 YYREEE (reference sequence). This CDR3 comprises 16 residues. V was clipped by 0 bases and J by 4 bases; unmatched bases: 5. The CDR3 sequence is CASSLGGQGARYEQYF. CDR3 coding DNA: TGTGCCAGCAGCTTGGGGGGACAGGGGGCGCGATACGAGCAGTACTTC. Variable domain in full (rest from reference TRBV5-4 and TRBJ2-7): ETGVTQSPTHLIKTRGQQVTLRCSSQSGHNTVSWYQQALGQGPQFIFQYYREEENGRGNFPPRFSGLQFPNYSSELNVNALELDDSALYLCASSLGGQGARYEQYFGPGTRLTVT.

A few counts support this clone. V and J are TRBV9 and TRBJ2-2, with D possibly TRBD2 on 6 matching bases. Per germline, CDR1 SGDLS and CDR2 YYNGEE. V dropped 2 bases and J dropped 7 bases, with 6 bases sitting between them. This CDR3 contains 12 residues. CDR3 sequence: CASSVGGGELFF. CDR3 in DNA: TGTGCCAGCAGCGTGGGGGGCGGGGAGCTGTTTTTT.

The chain has TRBV5-1 and TRBJ2-7; tentative D call: TRBD1 (6 bases). V was clipped by 0 bases and J by 5 bases, with 9 bases between them. Germline assignment: CDR1 SGHRS and CDR2 YFSETQ. The CDR3 loop spans 13 amino acids. As DNA, the CDR3 is TGCGCCAGCAGCTTGGTCCAGGGGAACGAGCAGTACTTC. It specifies CASSLVQGNEQYF.

The V call is TRBV5-1, the J call TRBJ2-3; 7 bases align to TRBD1. Trimming removed 0 bases from V and 6 bases from J; junction bases left unmatched: 4. The germline CDR1 and CDR2 sequences are SGHRS and YFSETQ. The CDR3 is 14 amino acids. The CDR3 protein is CASSLEGAGDTQYF. CDR3 nucleotide sequence: TGCGCCAGCAGCTTGGAGGGGGCTGGGGATACGCAGTATTTT.

This clone was picked up one time. The V gene is TRBV6-5, the J gene TRBJ2-1, with 12 positions matching TRBD2. CDR1 is MNHEY, CDR2 SVGAGI, per germline. Trimming took 6 bases from V and 7 from J; bases not matched to a gene: 1. This CDR3 is 13 amino acids long. CDR3 protein: CASRTSGGNEQFF. The CDR3 coding sequence is TGTGCCAGCAGGACTAGCGGGGGAAATGAGCAGTTCTTC.

The V call is TRBV12-1, the J call TRBJ2-1; the table names TRBD2, a call not compared with the DNA. TRBV12-1 is tagged as a pseudogene. The CDR3 runs to 15 residues. Here the CDR3 DNA reads TGTGCCAGCAGCTCCGGACTAAACCCTTGCGATGAGCAGTTCTTC. Its protein product is CASSSGLNPCDEQFF.